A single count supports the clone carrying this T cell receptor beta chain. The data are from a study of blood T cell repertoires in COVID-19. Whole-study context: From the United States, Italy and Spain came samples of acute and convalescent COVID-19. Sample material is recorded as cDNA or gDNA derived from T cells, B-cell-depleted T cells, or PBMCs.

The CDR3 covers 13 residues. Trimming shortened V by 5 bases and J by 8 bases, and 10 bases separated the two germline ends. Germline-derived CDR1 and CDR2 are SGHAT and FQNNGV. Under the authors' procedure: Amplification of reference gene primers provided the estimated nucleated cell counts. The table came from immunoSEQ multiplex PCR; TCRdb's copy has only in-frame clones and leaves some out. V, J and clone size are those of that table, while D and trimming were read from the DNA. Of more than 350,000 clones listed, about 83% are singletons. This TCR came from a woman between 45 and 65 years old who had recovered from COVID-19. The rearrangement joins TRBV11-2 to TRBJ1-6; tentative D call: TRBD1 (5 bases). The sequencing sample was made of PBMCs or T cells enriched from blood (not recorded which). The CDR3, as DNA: TGTGCCAGCAGCCCTGGGACTTATTCACCCCTCCACTTT. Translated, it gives CASSPGTYSPLHF.